Here is one TCR beta chain with its context. Its target is not known. The data stem from a study of PD-1 blockade in classical Hodgkin lymphoma. Findings of the study overall: Relative to healthy donors, newly diagnosed patients reportedly had lower baseline TCR diversity, which was reported as lower still in relapsed/refractory patients.

CDR3 length equals 16 residues. Per germline, CDR1 LNHNV and CDR2 YYDKDF (reference sequence). V shed 6 bases and J 3 bases; nucleotides not matched to a gene: 5. Measured with immunoSEQ multiplex PCR; TCRdb has only the in-frame clones, and not every one. The repertoire consists of fewer than 35,000 clones, with roughly 92% occurring once and the leading ten covering 3.8%. This sample's time point: newly diagnosed, previously untreated cHL patient sample. The TCR originated in a human donor with classical Hodgkin lymphoma. V is TRBV15 and J is TRBJ2-1, with 13 bases fitting TRBD2. The material sequenced was peripheral blood mononuclear cells (PBMCs). CDR3 residues: CATSRGLAGIYNEQFF. CDR3 DNA: TGTGCCACCAGTAGGGGACTAGCGGGGATCTACAATGAGCAGTTCTTC.